The 15 T cell receptor beta chains presented below share a single source sample, sequenced in a study of cytomegalovirus exposure and HLA in healthy donors (dated by TCRdb to 2016 to 2017). Library method: the immunoSEQ multiplex PCR assay. For the multiplex PCR, a mixture combining 60 forward primers for TCR Vbeta segments and 13 reverse primers for TCR Jbeta segments was used. TCRdb retrieved this table from immuneACCESS and kept in-frame rearrangements only. Not all clones are present; in checked studies, unresolved V genes account for under half, and no reason is known for the remainder. The sample contains about 120,000 clones, more than 70% of them found a single time. The top ten clonotypes cover more than 15% of the sample. The sequenced sample consisted of PBMCs. Receptors originate from a man in his fifties or sixties in good health and CMV-seropositive.

This chain links TRBV2 with TRBJ2-6, with D perhaps matching TRBD1 (5 bases). Germline CDR1 SNHLY, CDR2 FYNNEI. The CDR3 extends over 16 amino acids. The V end was cut by 5 bases, the J end by 0 bases, with 11 bases between. CDR3 region: CASSRTGSSGANVLTF. CDR3 DNA sequence: TGTGCCAGCAGTCGTACAGGAAGCTCTGGGGCCAACGTCCTGACTTTC.

This clone showed up just a few times. The chain couples TRBV28 to TRBJ2-3; D perhaps matches TRBD2 (5 bases). Germline CDR1 MDHEN, CDR2 SYDVKM. This CDR3 is 16 amino acids long. V was shortened by 6 bases and J by 2 bases, with 18 bases between the two germline ends. CDR3 region: CASSPRGLTTTDTQYF. The CDR3 region has the DNA TGTGCCAGCAGCCCCAGAGGGCTGACAACCACAGATACGCAGTATTTT.

The chain joins TRBV21-1 to TRBJ1-1; the table's TRBD1 call for D was not verified on the DNA. TRBV21-1 is deemed a pseudogene. The CDR3 covers 19 residues. The CDR3 sequence is CASSIVEKTGKGMNTEAFF. CDR3 bases: TGTGCCAGCAGCATAGTGGAGAAGACAGGGAAAGGGATGAACACTGAAGCTTTCTTT.

The chain carries TRBV19 and TRBJ2-2, with D maybe TRBD1 (6 bases). CDR1 is LNHDA, CDR2 SQIVND, per germline (reference sequence). V was pared by 6 bases and J by 1 base, with 12 bases between. The CDR3 is 15 amino acids. CDR3: CASRDRRMNTGELFF. The CDR3 DNA reads as TGTGCCAGTAGGGACAGACGAATGAACACCGGGGAGCTGTTTTTT.

The rearrangement uses TRBV6-1 and TRBJ2-5, with D possibly being TRBD2 (6 bases). The DNA end favors TRBJ2-7, so the J call may be wrong. Germline CDR1 is MNHNS and CDR2 is SASEGT. The CDR3 extends over 15 amino acids. The CDR3 is CASSEYGQGGYEQYF. The CDR3 DNA is TGTGCCAGCAGTGAATATGGGCAGGGAGGCTACGAGCAGTACTTC.

This sequence joins TRBV19 and TRBJ2-6; maybe TRBD1 (6 bases). This CDR3 has 15 amino acids. CDR1 and CDR2 from the germline V gene are LNHDA and SQIVND (reference sequence). Trimming shortened V by 4 bases and J by 3 bases, and 10 bases separated the two germline ends. CDR3 loop: CASSSRGFGANVLTF. The DNA for the CDR3 is TGTGCCAGTAGTAGCAGGGGTTTTGGGGCCAACGTCCTGACTTTC.

This clone was recorded a few times. The CDR3 DNA reads as TGTGCCACTAAAGGGACTAGTCGGGATTACGAGCAGTACTTC. This codes for CATKGTSRDYEQYF. The chain employs TRBV19 and TRBJ2-7; 8 nucleotides agree with TRBD2. Germline lookup yields CDR1 LNHDA and CDR2 SQIVND (reference sequence). Unmatched junction bases numbered 12, after V lost 10 bases and J lost 4 bases. This CDR3 is 14 amino acids long.

The gene calls are TRBV4-3 and TRBJ1-1; perhaps TRBD1 as D (6 bases). V shed 0 bases and J shed 3 bases, with 11 bases lying between them. The germline CDR1 and CDR2 sequences are LGHNA and YSLEER. CDR3 length: 15 amino acids. The CDR3 coding sequence is TGCGCCAGCAGCCAAGAAGGGGGTGTGGACACTGAAGCTTTCTTT. Amino acid sequence: CASSQEGGVDTEAFF.

CDR3 amino acids: CASSLNRGAYEQYF. Here the CDR3 DNA reads TGTGCCAGCAGTTTAAACCGGGGGGCCTACGAGCAGTACTTC. The gene calls are TRBV28 and TRBJ2-7, with TRBD2 matching 7 bases. Germline values: CDR1 MDHEN, CDR2 SYDVKM. V dropped 2 bases and J dropped 2; count of bases not matched to a gene: 3. CDR3 size: 14 residues.

This clone came up a few times. The chain joins TRBV19 to TRBJ2-7; 8 nucleotides agree with TRBD1. The CDR3 covers 14 residues. Germline assignment: CDR1 LNHDA and CDR2 SQIVND (reference sequence). The V gene end was trimmed by 5 bases and the J gene end by 1 base; junction bases not matched to a gene: 4. The CDR3 spells CASSVRTGSYEQYF. For the CDR3, the DNA is TGTGCCAGTAGTGTGAGGACAGGGTCCTACGAGCAGTACTTC.

The V gene is TRBV2, the J gene TRBJ2-7; D remains unclear. Trimming pared 7 bases from V and 5 bases from J, leaving 9 bases between. The CDR3 runs to 11 residues. The germline V gene has CDR1 SNHLY and CDR2 FYNNEI. The CDR3 DNA is TGTGCCAGCAACGGTGCTAACGAGCAGTACTTC. This codes for CASNGANEQYF.

The CDR3 sequence is CAGKEEGTNTEAFF. CDR3 in DNA: TGTGCCGGAAAGGAGGAGGGAACGAACACTGAAGCTTTCTTT. The chain recombines TRBV7-9 with TRBJ1-1, with unresolved D. Germline loops: CDR1 SEHNR, CDR2 FQNEAQ (reference sequence). Trimming stripped 11 bases from V and 1 base from J, with 17 bases between. The CDR3 is made up of 14 amino acids.

The rearrangement joins TRBV5-1 to TRBJ2-1; possibly TRBD2 for D (6 bases). This CDR3 is built from 15 residues. CDR1 is SGHRS, CDR2 YFSETQ, per germline. Trimming took off 7 bases at V and 0 bases at J, with 14 bases between the two ends. The CDR3 coding sequence is TGCGCCAGCTCCGGAGGGAGAAGCTCCTACAATGAGCAGTTCTTC. This translates into CASSGGRSSYNEQFF.

This chain joins TRBV12-1 and TRBJ2-3; the table's D call of TRBD2 was not tested on the DNA. TRBV12-1 is a pseudogene segment. The CDR3 extends over 15 amino acids. The CDR3: CASSFLGLAEDTQYF. The CDR3, as DNA: TGTGCCAGCAGCTTTTTGGGACTAGCGGAAGATACGCAGTATTTT.

This CDR3 reads CASSNHQTGRNGYTF. For the CDR3, the DNA is TGTGCCAGCAGCAACCATCAGACAGGGAGGAATGGCTACACCTTC. The chain couples TRBV7-9 to TRBJ1-2; 7 bases agree with TRBD1. Trimming at V came to 5 bases and at J to 6 bases, leaving 12 bases not matched to a gene. The length of the CDR3 is 15 residues. Germline-derived CDR1 and CDR2 are SEHNR and FQNEAQ (reference sequence).